This T cell receptor (beta chain) appears in the sequencing data of a study of blood T cell repertoires in COVID-19. In the study overall: The United States, Italy and Spain supplied acute and convalescent COVID-19 samples. The analysed material was cDNA or gDNA that came from T cells, B-cell-depleted T cells, or PBMCs.

The germline V and J ends were trimmed by 4 bases and 6 bases, with 15 bases remaining between them. The CDR3 loop spans 15 amino acids. Germline V CDR1 and CDR2: MGHDK, SYGVNS. This table comes from immunoSEQ multiplex PCR, and its TCRdb copy is limited to in-frame clones, with some not included. The table includes fewer than 110,000 clones, more than 70% detected once. This clonotype was sampled from a man in his 70s with acute or convalescent COVID-19. The gene calls are TRBV25-1 and TRBJ1-4; D is possibly TRBD1 (5 bases). The source material was peripheral blood. The CDR3 region has the DNA TGTGCCAGCAGTGGCCGACTCTCGGGGGATGAAAAACTGTTTTTT. It translates to CASSGRLSGDEKLFF.